This is a list of T cell receptor beta chains from one sample in a study of T cell repertoires in cytomegalovirus infection. TCRdb independently ran MiXCR on the reads; one entry per CDR3 protein. The sample includes nearly 550,000 distinct CDR3 sequences, approximately 16% of them seen just once. Material: CD8+ T cells from PBMCs. The receptors shown here come from a human donor in good health (CMV status not recorded). Some clones in this sample may be carry-over from other donors' samples. CDR3s include the opening cysteine and the closing phenylalanine or tryptophan. Fields, in order: D gene, V gene, clone size, J gene, CDR3 DNA, CDR3 protein. The D gene is left open where the match is weak. The size field is filled for only some rows; it gives once, few, many or a size class.

.	TRBV6-5	many	TRBJ2-1	TGTGCCAGCAGTTACTCCTCGGGGGCCAATGAGCAGTTCTTC	CASSYSSGANEQFF
.	TRBV7-6	.	TRBJ2-2	TGTGCCAGCAGCTTAGCAGGGTACCAACTTTCCGGGGAGCTGTTTTTT	CASSLAGYQLSGELFF
TRBD2	TRBV7-9	many	TRBJ2-7	TGTGCCAGCAGCTCCCCGAGCGGGAGGCTTCCCTACGAGCAGTACTTC	CASSSPSGRLPYEQYF
TRBD1	TRBV12-3/TRBV12-4	few	TRBJ1-2	TGTGCCAGCAGCCCGAGGACAGGGGACATCTATGGCTACACCTTC	CASSPRTGDIYGYTF
.	TRBV7-9	many	TRBJ2-7	TGTGCCAGCAGCTTAGTTCGCCGGGACCCTTCCTACGAGCAGTACTTC	CASSLVRRDPSYEQYF
TRBD1	TRBV23-1	many	TRBJ2-7	TGCGCCAGCAGTCTTCGGGACAGTAGCTACGAGCAGTACTTC	CASSLRDSSYEQYF
.	TRBV27	many	TRBJ2-4	TGTGCCAGCAGTAACTCGGCGGGGCAAGGTCACATTCAGTACTTC	CASSNSAGQGHIQYF
TRBD2	TRBV6-6	.	TRBJ2-5	TGTGCCAGCAGTTACAGACTAGCGGAGACCCAGTACTTC	CASSYRLAETQYF
TRBD1	TRBV11-3	.	TRBJ2-7	TGTGCCAGCAGCCCGACGGACAGGGCTTACGAGCAGTACTTC	CASSPTDRAYEQYF
.	TRBV27	.	TRBJ1-5	TGTGCCAGCAGTTTATCGGGGTACAGGGCCAATCAGCCCCAGCATTTT	CASSLSGYRANQPQHF
.	TRBV2	.	TRBJ2-1	TGTGCCAGCAGTGAAGGCCCCGCGCAGCTCTACAATGAGCAGTTCTTC	CASSEGPAQLYNEQFF
.	TRBV20-1	.	TRBJ2-1	TGCAGTGCCCTGAGACCGAGATCCTACAATGAGCAGTTCTTC	CSALRPRSYNEQFF